This TCR beta chain was documented in a study of T cell responses to AZD1222 COVID-19 vaccine (dated by TCRdb to about 2021). For the study in its entirety: Because spike-specific TCR depth and breadth did not differ between the two schedules, AZD1222 recipients who got a second dose at roughly 4 weeks were pooled with those who got a second dose at roughly 12 weeks. Trial participants were enrolled by age into subgroups of 18-55, 56-69 and 70-plus years, and 148, 28 and 57 TCR-sequenced participants, respectively, were included in these subgroups. A total of 233 trial participants underwent TCR sequencing, of whom roughly 210 received two doses of AZD1222 and roughly 25 received two doses of the MenACWY control vaccine. Overall results and qualifications from the work: Spike-specific TCR breadth and depth rose significantly after two AZD1222 doses compared with day 0 and with MenACWY recipients. Most participants were white British and females outnumbered males, and the authors suggested that clonal diversity may have been underestimated. The 56-69-year group was small, and its depth increase did not reach significance, likely because of low power. CD4 TCRs associated with the vaccine covered the entire spike protein, and the dominant responses were in regions 160-218 and 743-854. Only five or six AZD1222 recipients were SARS-CoV-2 seropositive at baseline, limiting conclusions about previously exposed vaccinees. Epitopes outside the regions mutated in the B.1.351 and B.1.1.7 variants were reportedly recognized by nearly half of the unique spike-specific TCRs. Because no day 14 peak-response samples were available, the repertoires could be characterized only after the peak T cell response.

The CDR3 regions of human TCRbeta chains were subjected to immunosequencing. The paper's processing steps were these. Repertoire TCRs were checked for matches against a reference library of SARS-CoV-2-specific TCRs that had been generated using the MIRA antigen-specificity platform. Breadth was defined as the fraction of unique TCRs that were SARS-CoV-2-associated. Depth was defined as the fraction of total T cells that were SARS-CoV-2-associated. Using the MIRA data, each spike-specific TCR was mapped to the spike region that the TCR reacts to and placed in a CD4 or CD8 class. Log10-transformed breadth and depth values were compared by one-way ANOVA with Sidak's multiple comparisons tests. TCRdb took over this immuneACCESS table, retaining in-frame rearrangements with V and J assigned. Such tables are incomplete; in checked studies, under half of the missing clones stem from an unresolved V gene, and the remainder is unexplained. The V and J calls and clone size were taken over from that table, and D and trimming were inferred from the DNA. The sample profile shows 90,000 to 150,000 clones; around 89% of them were found once. The ten largest account for around 3.5% of the sample.

The time point tag for this specimen amounts to: baseline before first vaccination. Vaccinee samples came from UK trials COV001 and COV002, including a single-blind randomized controlled phase 2/3 trial of AZD1222 (ChAdOx1 nCoV-19) in healthy adults. Trial participant PBMC samples were collected at day 0 and day 28 after the second dose for TCRbeta chain sequencing. This clone occurred a few times. Its antigen target is currently unknown. No qualities accompany the bases; no much larger clone lies one base away. From the germline V gene, CDR1 is MNHNS and CDR2 is SASEGT. There are 14 amino acids in the CDR3, from cysteine to phenylalanine inclusive. Of all the DNA, just the CDR3 is kept, 42 bases in frame from base 1. V and J are truncated by 1 base and 0 bases respectively, leaving an intervening sequence of 6 bases.

The chain joins TRBV6-1 to TRBJ1-1; the D gene assignment is ambiguous. The sequence was collected from an adult in good health. Specimen: peripheral blood, collected on day 0 of AZD1222 vaccination. This receptor has the CDR3 CASSEEVLNTEAFF. The bases read TGTGCCAGCAGTGAAGAGGTTCTGAACACTGAAGCTTTCTTT.